A selection of T cell receptor beta chains follows, all from one sample in a study of shared clonotypes between healthy human individuals. The data were produced by immunoSEQ multiplex PCR, yet TCRdb's version contains in-frame clones alone and is incomplete. The sample shows over a million clones, under 80% of them seen only once. The sample taken for sequencing was memory CD4+ T cells sorted from blood. The receptors were gathered from a man aged 18 to 29 in good health. CDR3s include the opening cysteine and the closing phenylalanine or tryptophan. The order of the fields is J gene, V gene, D gene, CDR3 protein, CDR3 DNA. A D gene is named only where the DNA matches it firmly.

>TRBJ1-4|TRBV5-1|.
CASSFGGGMEKLFF
TGCGCCAGCAGCTTCGGGGGAGGCATGGAAAAACTGTTTTTT
>TRBJ1-2|TRBV7-2|.
CASSLVQGPGYGYTF
TGTGCCAGCAGCTTAGTTCAGGGGCCAGGCTATGGCTACACCTTC
>TRBJ2-6|TRBV7-3|.
CASSLGASPSGANVLTF
TGTGCCAGCAGCTTAGGGGCTAGCCCCTCTGGGGCCAACGTCCTGACTTTC
>TRBJ2-3|TRBV4-1|.
CASSQVATDTQYF
TGCGCCAGCAGCCAAGTCGCCACAGATACGCAGTATTTT
>TRBJ1-2|TRBV25-1|.
CASSDYSSTGGYGYTF
TGTGCCAGCAGTGACTACTCTTCGACAGGAGGCTATGGCTACACCTTC
>TRBJ1-1|TRBV19|TRBD1
CASSKGTVTEAFF
TGTGCCAGTAGTAAAGGGACAGTGACTGAAGCTTTCTTT
>TRBJ1-6|TRBV7-3|.
CASSPPRRTNSPLHF
TGTGCCAGCAGCCCCCCCCGACGGACTAATTCACCCCTCCACTTT
>TRBJ1-1|TRBV5-1|.
CASSKGTNTEAFF
TGCGCCAGCAGTAAGGGGACAAACACTGAAGCTTTCTTT
>TRBJ2-4|TRBV15|.
CATSSEGLAKNIQYF
TGTGCCACCAGCAGTGAGGGTCTAGCCAAAAACATTCAGTACTTC
>TRBJ1-1|TRBV15|.
CATSSEGGGDMNTEAFF
TGTGCCACCAGCAGTGAAGGAGGTGGAGACATGAACACTGAAGCTTTCTTT
>TRBJ2-7|TRBV30|.
CAWSVGAEQYF
TGTGCCTGGAGTGTAGGGGCCGAGCAGTACTTC
>TRBJ2-3|TRBV7-2|.
CASSLGTGMTDTQYF
TGTGCCAGCAGCTTAGGTACAGGGATGACAGATACGCAGTATTTT
>TRBJ2-5|TRBV11-3|TRBD2
CASSLEVFEREDQETQYF
TGTGCCAGCAGCTTAGAAGTCTTCGAGCGGGAGGACCAAGAGACCCAGTACTTC
>TRBJ1-1|TRBV28|.
CASTETGKLGTEAFF
TGTGCCAGCACCGAAACAGGGAAGCTGGGTACTGAAGCTTTCTTT
>TRBJ1-1|TRBV28|.
CASKQNTEAFF
TGTGCCAGCAAGCAGAACACTGAAGCTTTCTTT